This T cell receptor beta chain was captured by sequencing in a study of blood T cells in healthy people across ages. Each donor gave roughly 9.1 milliliters of peripheral blood. At least 6 million PBMCs were isolated per sample. This CDR3 is 13 amino acids long. The germline V and J ends were trimmed by 8 bases and 0 bases, with 10 bases remaining between them. Germline loops: CDR1 WSHSY, CDR2 SAAADI. A second about 6 to 11 cycle PCR used barcoded and J-beta primers. Every molecule of cDNA carried a tag from a template-switch adaptor with 12 random nucleotides. TCRdb reprocessed the 5' RACE reads via MiXCR and lists one record per CDR3 protein. The sample has more than 1,400,000 distinct CDR3 sequences, 42% seen once. In regard to this clonotype: The target antigen is unknown.

Findings and limits, study-wide: Age advanced and TCR beta diversity per million T cells fell, roughly linearly.

This clonotype originated in a woman between 18 and 29 years old in good health. The chain has TRBV10-2 and TRBJ1-1; D is undetermined. Sequencing input: blood. This CDR3 reads CASLFRMNTEAFF. The CDR3 region has the DNA TGCGCCAGCCTTTTCCGGATGAACACTGAAGCTTTCTTT.